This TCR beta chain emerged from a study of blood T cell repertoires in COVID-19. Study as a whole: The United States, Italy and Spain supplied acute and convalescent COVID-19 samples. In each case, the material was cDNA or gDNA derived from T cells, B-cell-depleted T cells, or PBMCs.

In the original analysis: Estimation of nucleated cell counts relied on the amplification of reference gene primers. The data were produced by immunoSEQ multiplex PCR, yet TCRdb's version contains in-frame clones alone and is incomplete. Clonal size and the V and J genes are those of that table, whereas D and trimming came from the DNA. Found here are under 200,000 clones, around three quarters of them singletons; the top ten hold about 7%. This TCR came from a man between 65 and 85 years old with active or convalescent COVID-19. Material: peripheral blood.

This CDR3 reads CASSLPGKDEQYF. Here the CDR3 DNA reads TGTGCCAGCAGCTTACCCGGGAAGGACGAGCAGTACTTC. This rearrangement joins TRBV7-8 to TRBJ2-7, with D possibly matching TRBD2 (5 bases). The CDR3 has 13 residues. Trimming stripped 2 bases from V and 5 bases from J, with 10 bases between. Germline CDR1 is SGHVS and CDR2 is FQNEAQ.